Listed here are 10 T cell receptor beta chains from one sample, sequenced in a study of beta chain features in type 1 diabetes. The antigens of these receptors remain unknown. Study observations and caveats: For Type 1 diabetes patients, all four CD4+ subsets carried TCRB CDR3s that were moderately but significantly shorter.

cDNA synthesis used the whole RNA isolate, giving expressed TCRB sequences. The repertoire was sequenced with immunoSEQ multiplex PCR; TCRdb's copy has only in-frame clones and lacks some. The sample has some 150,000 clones, around 13% seen once; the top ten hold approximately 1.3%. Sequencing was performed on central memory CD4+ T cells from blood. The receptors shown here come from a man between 18 and 35 years old with type 1 diabetes.

This clone was detected a few times. The J gene is TRBJ1-5, the V gene TRBV4-1, with 11 bases lining up with TRBD1. There are 18 residues in the CDR3. Per the germline V gene, CDR1 is MGHRA and CDR2 is YSYEKL. V lost 2 bases, J lost 2 bases, and 8 bases stayed unmatched. The CDR3 DNA reads as TGCGCCAGCAGCCAATGGACAGGGGGCCCCAGGGGCAATCAGCCCCAGCATTTT. It encodes CASSQWTGGPRGNQPQHF.

The chain carries TRBV28 and TRBJ1-5; D gene unclear. Looked up from germline, CDR1 is MDHEN and CDR2 is SYDVKM. Trimming cost V 6 bases and J 1 base, with 13 bases left between them. CDR3 size: 15 residues. The CDR3 region has the DNA TGTGCCAGCAGGCCCCCTGATGGAAGCAATCAGCCCCAGCATTTT. Protein sequence: CASRPPDGSNQPQHF.

This clone was counted a few times. The gene calls are TRBV11-3 and TRBJ2-1; D uncertain. Germline lookup yields CDR1 SGHNT and CDR2 YENEEA. Trimming took off 3 bases at V and 0 bases at J, with 6 bases between the two ends. This CDR3 spans 14 amino acids. The CDR3 region has the DNA TGTGCCAGCAGCTTTGGCAGCTCCTACAATGAGCAGTTCTTC. It encodes CASSFGSSYNEQFF.

A remark on this clone: Other DNA sequences from this sample encode an identical CDR3 as well. The gene calls are TRBV18 and TRBJ1-1, with a tentative D call TRBD1 (5 bases). The CDR3 is made up of 13 amino acids. The germline gives CDR1 KGHSH, CDR2 LQKENI. Trimming pared 3 bases from V and 1 base from J, leaving 6 bases between. CDR3 nucleotide sequence: TGTGCCAGCTCACCTGGACAGAACACTGAAGCTTTCTTT. Protein: CASSPGQNTEAFF.

This clone was seen a few times. The chain employs TRBV28 and TRBJ2-5; tentatively, D is TRBD2 (6 bases). Germline V gives CDR1 MDHEN, CDR2 SYDVKM. CDR3 length equals 14 residues. V was shortened by 5 bases and J by 5 bases, with 15 bases between the two germline ends. CDR3 in DNA: TGTGCCAGCAGTCCTTCGCGGGGTTCGGAGACCCAGTACTTC. Amino acids: CASSPSRGSETQYF.

V is TRBV7-9 and J is TRBJ1-6; no definite D call. Trimming stripped 1 base from V and 0 bases from J, with 7 bases between. The germline V gene encodes CDR1 SEHNR and CDR2 FQNEAQ (reference sequence). The CDR3 runs to 16 residues. CDR3 sequence (DNA): TGTGCCAGCAGCTTAGAGGGATACTCCTATAATTCACCCCTCCACTTT. It codes for CASSLEGYSYNSPLHF.

The V call is TRBV7-3, the J call TRBJ1-2; a possible D gene is TRBD1 (6 bases). The CDR3 length is 13 residues. The V gene's germline CDR1 is SGHTA and CDR2 FQGTGA. V was pared by 6 bases and J by 7 bases, with 15 bases between. The CDR3 DNA follows: TGTGCCAGCAGACCCACAGGGAGCGGTGGCTACACCTTC. As protein: CASRPTGSGGYTF.

The chain joins TRBV7-6 to TRBJ2-7; D is uncertain. Germline V gives CDR1 SGHVS, CDR2 FNYEAQ. Trimming cost V 5 bases and J 3 bases, with 5 bases left between them. The CDR3 is 11 residues long. The CDR3 sequence: CASSGYYEQYF. In nucleotides, the CDR3 is TGTGCCAGCAGCGGTTACTACGAGCAGTACTTC. The entire variable domain, with the rest obtained from reference TRBV7-6 and TRBJ2-7, is as follows: GAGVSQSPRYKVTKRGQDVALRCDPISGHVSLYWYRQALGQGPEFLTYFNYEAQQDKSGLPNDRFSAERPEGSISTLTIQRTEQRDSAMYRCASSGYYEQYFGPGTRLTVT.

This clone was seen a few times. The CDR3 sequence: CAISDRQGGEKLFF. The DNA for the CDR3 is TGTGCCATCAGTGACCGGCAGGGAGGTGAAAAACTGTTTTTT. This rearrangement joins TRBV10-3 to TRBJ1-4, with a weak D call TRBD1 (5 bases). CDR1 is ENHRY, CDR2 SYGVKD, per germline. V lost 3 bases and J lost 7, with 12 bases in between. CDR3 length: 14 residues.

In this sample, this clone turned up a few times. The rearrangement links TRBV28 to TRBJ1-6, with 7 bases fitting TRBD1. This CDR3 region has 16 residues. CDR1 MDHEN and CDR2 SYDVKM come from the germline V gene. J gave up 8 bases and V 1 base, and 8 bases lay outside the gene matches. The CDR3 DNA reads TGTGCCAGCAGTTTATACGACAGGGCAAGCGATTCACCCCTCCACTTT. Its translation is CASSLYDRASDSPLHF.